This T cell receptor beta chain was recovered during a study of cytomegalovirus exposure and HLA in healthy donors (dated by TCRdb to between 2016 and 2019). Turning to the overall study: An earlier analysis of approximately 640 of the donors reported roughly 300 Gb of sequence data and 100 million to 140 million unique TCR beta sequences from around 200 million T cells. About 310 gigabases of sequencing data and approximately 93 million unique TCR sequences were included in an early release covering over 600 HLA-typed donors. Of the approximately 400 genotyped donors, roughly 80% were placed in the genetic ancestry cluster associated with self-reported Caucasian donors. The study aimed to test whether cataloging public T cell receptors could reveal signatures of past pathogen exposure. The T cell repertoires of 700 or so subjects were profiled by immunosequencing and related to cytomegalovirus serostatus. In addition to the first cohort of several hundred subjects, a separate validation cohort of 130 or so different subjects was used. To predict cytomegalovirus infection status, the study combined high-throughput TCR immunosequencing, statistical association of individual TCRs with disease status, and machine learning. In a later analysis, previously published TCR beta repertoires from 666 donors were re-analyzed and high-resolution HLA genotyping was added so that TCR occurrence patterns could be studied. The later analysis used no new phenotypic data to find candidate immune exposures, relying instead on TCR beta sequences and their occurrence across donors. To decide whether each TCR beta V gene segment behaved as functional or pseudogenic, an earlier analysis of approximately 620 of the donors relied on high-throughput TCR beta sequencing. Donor age, sex, ethnicity and CMV serostatus were collected together with the repertoire data. A later genetic analysis took genome-wide SNP genotypes for about three fifths of the 666 donors and used that subset as a discovery cohort. All discovery cohort repertoires had been generated using a single sequencing platform. Both class I and class II loci were covered by HLA typing, at four-digit resolution. The number of typed donors differed by locus: roughly 629-640 for A, B, C, DRB1 and DQB1; roughly 510 for DQA1; around 610 for DPA1; and 400 to 480 for DPB1. About five DR-DQ haplotypes were treated as single units for association and clustering because of strong linkage in the cohort. Among a few hundred genotyped donors of the cohort, an average of around 240,000 unique TCR beta nucleotide sequences were sequenced per donor, 15% to 20% of them non-productive.

Reading from cysteine to phenylalanine, the CDR3 counts 13 amino acids. Only CDR3 DNA is held: 39 bases, read in frame from base 1. V trim: 8 bases; J trim: 1 base; unmatched bases: 4. CDR1 and CDR2 were assigned from the germline V gene as SNHLY and FYNNEI. Of note for this clone: There is no known antigen for this receptor. The sample holds no much larger clone one base away, and base qualities are not on file.

Results the study describes overall, beyond this receptor: V-gene and J-gene trimming of TCR beta chains was associated with a missense DCLRE1C variant in a later genetic analysis, and the association was replicated in an independent cohort. Because counts were too low, some 17 rarely observed V segments, including chromosome 9 orphons, were excluded from the earlier analysis of a few hundred of the donors. In a later analysis, around 17,000 TCR beta sequences were associated with specific HLA alleles at a false discovery rate of 0.05. While some public TCRs were present in many individuals, most TCR sequences turned up only very rarely across donors. The authors suggested that the approach could potentially be generalized to other disease states and immunological phenotypes. In a later analysis, TCR association rates were found to vary across HLA loci, with the most associated TCRs seen for DRB1 alleles and the fewest for HLA-C alleles. A later genetic analysis reported fewer N-insertions in productive TCRs among donors in an Asian-associated ancestry cluster than the roughly 640-donor mean. Cytomegalovirus status was reported to be diagnosed by the classifier with high specificity and sensitivity in both the original and validation cohorts. The study listed over 150 TCR beta chains as associated with cytomegalovirus. Roughly uniform sequencing depth across donors was assumed in presence/absence analyses, although this assumption may not hold. In this cohort, only TCR beta chains were sequenced, and detectable features were limited by the absence of alpha or paired-chain data. Assigning TCR associations to individual alleles was difficult when HLA alleles, especially DR and DQ, strongly co-occurred. An earlier analysis of approximately 590 of the donors showed that most TCR beta V segments appeared in productive rearrangements either about 90% or about 30% of the time, which broadly matched IMGT annotations. Because some donors lacked HLA typing at each locus, the association tests relied only on the typed subset. According to a later analysis, most CMV-associated TCR beta chains appeared to be HLA-restricted, and the HLA associations seemed to be driven largely by CMV exposure. A cluster of highly shared sequence variants was judged likely to be a technical artifact of the sequencing pipeline. The 87-base-pair reads could not distinguish some IMGT-functional V segments, including TRBV6-2 and TRBV6-3, so those segments were excluded. A few of the identified cytomegalovirus-associated TCR beta chains were confirmed in vitro to be specific for cytomegalovirus antigens. Several of the top co-occurrence clusters appeared to be linked to parvovirus B19, influenza, CMV and Epstein-Barr virus, according to a later analysis. For the cohort, immune exposure information was limited to CMV serostatus. A later analysis found that HLA-associated TCR beta chains were more clonally expanded and had lower generation probabilities than equally common non-associated chains. Linkage disequilibrium might explain the correlated functional status among segregating V segments, but an unknown experimental factor could not be ruled out. A further reported finding was that TCR beta sequences accurately predicted the HLA-A and HLA-B alleles for most subjects in the first cohort.

The cohort consisted of some 670 healthy bone marrow donors. All cohort members were sampled while nominally healthy, although unrecorded immune exposures were likely present. CMV serostatus was recorded as positive for around 300 and negative for about half of the 666 cohort members, whereas no CMV serostatus was recorded for the donor in question. Each donor provided a peripheral blood sample, and peripheral blood mononuclear cells were used for TCR beta sequencing. Genomic DNA extraction from the blood cell samples was performed with the Qiagen DNeasy Blood Extraction Kit. The library relied on the immunoSEQ multiplex PCR assay. The multiplex PCR relied on a mix of 60 forward primers for TCR Vbeta segments and 13 reverse primers for TCR Jbeta segments. Amplification of the CDR3 region of rearranged TCR beta genes was performed with a multiplex PCR assay on genomic DNA. On the Illumina HiSeq System, the amplified TCR beta libraries were sequenced as 87-base-pair reads. The authors' pipeline ran thus. In a later analysis, 77 million or so unique TCR beta chains were counted across the roughly 610 repertoires, and about 9.9 million of these chains were shared by at least two donors. A nearest-neighbor algorithm error-corrected the raw reads and collapsed the reads into unique sequences, merging closely related sequences to remove PCR and sequencing errors. V, D and J gene segments were assigned by aligning CDR3 sequences to IMGT reference sequences. For a sequence to be retained, a match of at least six nucleotides to both a V gene segment and a J gene segment was required. A rearrangement was called productive if the CDR3 had no stop codons and remained in frame with V and J, and every other rearrangement was called non-productive. CDR3 was defined by IMGT convention, running from the second conserved V-encoded cysteine to the conserved J-encoded phenylalanine. Sequences without an unambiguous match to a single V gene segment were excluded from the earlier analysis of approximately 560 of the donors. An earlier analysis of about 590 of the donors classified V segments as functional when productive rearrangements were above 56.7% and as segregating when the standard deviation between donors was above 5%. A statistical classification framework was built to diagnose cytomegalovirus status from the catalog of TCR beta chain sequences. V and J gene assignment, in a later analysis, came from comparing TCR nucleotide sequences with IMGT/GENE-DB human TR gene sequences. In a later analysis, CDR3 sequences and most-parsimonious VDJ recombination scenarios were assigned using the TCRdist pipeline. In a later analysis, every TCR beta chain was defined by the combination of its CDR3 amino acid sequence and its V-gene family, and reads without a unique V-gene family were dropped. A later analysis removed several hundred highly shared, low-generation-probability nucleotide sequences to deal with suspected cross-contamination and a sequencing artifact. A later analysis calculated a clonal expansion index for each public chain from normalized within-repertoire ranks of inferred template counts. In a later analysis, generation probabilities were computed with a VDJ recombination model fitted to out-of-frame rearrangements, and the resulting probabilities were checked against IGoR. In a later analysis, TCR-TCR, TCR-HLA and TCR-CMV co-occurrence was scored with hypergeometric tests, and a repertoire-size bias correction was applied to TCR pairs. A later analysis estimated false discovery rates by permuting HLA or CMV assignments 20 times. In a later analysis, co-occurring TCRs were grouped using DBSCAN, with TCRdist sequence similarity added in when clustering inside HLA-allele-positive subsets. Repertoires with fewer than 30,000 or more than 120,000 public chains were left out of co-occurrence clustering, as were five repertoires with anomalous nucleotide sharing. TCRdb limited this immuneACCESS table to in-frame rearrangements with V and J called. A share of clones is missing; checked studies link under half to unresolved V genes, and the rest is unexplained. The V and J calls and clone size are taken from that table; D and trimming were inferred from the DNA. The sample table records over 200,000 clones; approximately 87% of these occur just once. 1% to 1.5% of the sample is taken by the ten largest.

The TCR sequence derives from a human donor in good health. The specimen was PBMCs. The chain uses TRBV2 and TRBJ2-5; a stretch of 7 junction bases matches TRBD1. The CDR3 reads as follows: CASQRDSQETQYF. Read as DNA, the sequence is TGTGCCAGCCAACGGGACAGCCAAGAGACCCAGTACTTC.